Listed below are T cell receptor beta chains from one sample, sequenced in a study of T cell responses to AZD1222 COVID-19 vaccine. Measured with immunoSEQ multiplex PCR; TCRdb has only the in-frame clones, and not every one. In the table there are roughly 49,000 clones, 70% to 85% of which are singletons. This material consisted of peripheral blood, taken on day 0 of MenACWY control vaccination. The receptor source for this set is an adult in good health. Each CDR3 is given with its conserved first and last residue. Each record gives: D gene, clone size, V gene, J gene, CDR3 DNA, CDR3 protein. A D gene is named only where the DNA matches it firmly. Clone size is shown for a subset of rows, as once, few, many or a class of expanded clone.

D gene: -
clone size: few
V gene: TRBV7-3
J gene: TRBJ1-6
CDR3 DNA: TGTGCCAGCAGCTCCCTTGGGCCCGGACCCCCATCCTATAATTCACCCCTCCACTTT
CDR3 protein: CASSSLGPGPPSYNSPLHF

D gene: -
clone size: -
V gene: TRBV4-1
J gene: TRBJ1-1
CDR3 DNA: TGCGCCAGCAGCCAGTACACGTACACTGAAGCTTTCTTT
CDR3 protein: CASSQYTYTEAFF

D gene: TRBD2
clone size: -
V gene: TRBV3-1/TRBV3-2
J gene: TRBJ2-5
CDR3 DNA: TGTGCCAGCGGACCTAGCGGAGCAGAGACCCAGTACTTC
CDR3 protein: CASGPSGAETQYF

D gene: TRBD1
clone size: -
V gene: TRBV5-6
J gene: TRBJ1-6
CDR3 DNA: TGTGCCAGCAGCCCCGGGACAGGGGGCGGCGGTTCACCCCTCCACTTT
CDR3 protein: CASSPGTGGGGSPLHF

D gene: -
clone size: -
V gene: TRBV2
J gene: TRBJ1-6
CDR3 DNA: TGTGCCAGCAGTGGCACAGGATCCGTGGGTTCACCCCTCCACTTT
CDR3 protein: CASSGTGSVGSPLHF

D gene: -
clone size: -
V gene: TRBV19
J gene: TRBJ1-1
CDR3 DNA: TGTGCCAGTAGAGAGGGAACTGTCAGGCCTGCCACTGAAGCTTTCTTT
CDR3 protein: CASREGTVRPATEAFF

D gene: -
clone size: -
V gene: TRBV9
J gene: TRBJ1-1
CDR3 DNA: TGTGCCAGCAGCCCGCGACAGGAGGCTAGCACTGAAGCTTTCTTT
CDR3 protein: CASSPRQEASTEAFF

D gene: TRBD2
clone size: few
V gene: TRBV18
J gene: TRBJ2-5
CDR3 DNA: TGTGCCAGCTCACCCGGGCGGGGGACTCAAGAGACCCAGTACTTC
CDR3 protein: CASSPGRGTQETQYF

D gene: TRBD1
clone size: -
V gene: TRBV4-2
J gene: TRBJ1-5
CDR3 DNA: TGTGCCAGCAGCCAAGATACGGCGACAGGGGCTAATCAGCCCCAGCATTTT
CDR3 protein: CASSQDTATGANQPQHF

D gene: -
clone size: -
V gene: TRBV9
J gene: TRBJ2-2
CDR3 DNA: TGTGCCAGCACCAGGGCGTCGGTCGGGGAGCTGTTTTTT
CDR3 protein: CASTRASVGELFF

D gene: -
clone size: -
V gene: TRBV15
J gene: TRBJ1-2
CDR3 DNA: TGTGCCACATGGGGTCCTAACTATGGCTACACCTTC
CDR3 protein: CATWGPNYGYTF

D gene: -
clone size: -
V gene: TRBV2
J gene: TRBJ2-7
CDR3 DNA: TGTGCCAGCCTTTCCGGGACTCTTCAATCCTACGAGCAGTACTTC
CDR3 protein: CASLSGTLQSYEQYF

D gene: TRBD1
clone size: -
V gene: TRBV3-1/TRBV3-2
J gene: TRBJ1-6
CDR3 DNA: TGTGCCAGCAGCCGACAGGGGTATAATTCACCCCTCCACTTT
CDR3 protein: CASSRQGYNSPLHF